This T cell receptor (beta chain) was captured in a study of CD8 T cells in ankylosing spondylitis. This clonotype was seen only a few times. No antigen is known for it. The study, taken as a whole, reports: Blood from ankylosing spondylitis patients appeared to carry a characteristic roughly eight-variant TCR beta motif.

TCRdb processed the 5' RACE reads anew with MiXCR; each CDR3 protein has one entry. This sample has around 390,000 distinct CDR3 sequences, with around 20% found just once. The CDR3 extends over 14 amino acids. CDR1 is SGHVS and CDR2 is FQNEAQ in the germline V gene. V was pared by 5 bases and J by 8 bases, with 16 bases between. This chain connects TRBV7-8 to TRBJ2-4; D is uncertain. The sequenced sample consisted of blood, either unsorted or a sorted T cell fraction (not recorded which). The sequence derives from a male donor with ankylosing spondylitis. CDR3 in amino acids: CASSITSEPDIQYF. The DNA for the CDR3 is TGTGCCAGCAGCATCACCAGCGAGCCGGACATTCAGTACTTC.